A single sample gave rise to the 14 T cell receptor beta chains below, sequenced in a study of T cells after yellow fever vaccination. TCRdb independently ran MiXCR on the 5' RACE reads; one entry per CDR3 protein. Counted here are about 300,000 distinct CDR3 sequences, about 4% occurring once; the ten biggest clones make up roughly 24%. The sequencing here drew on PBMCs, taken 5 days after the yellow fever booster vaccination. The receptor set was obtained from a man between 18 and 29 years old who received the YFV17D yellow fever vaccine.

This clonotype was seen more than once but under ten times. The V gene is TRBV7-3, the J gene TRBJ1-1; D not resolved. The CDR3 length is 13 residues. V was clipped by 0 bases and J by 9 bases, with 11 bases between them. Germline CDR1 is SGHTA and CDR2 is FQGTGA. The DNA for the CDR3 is TGTGCCAGCAGCTTAACTCCTGAGGCCCAAGCTTTCTTT. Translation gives CASSLTPEAQAFF.

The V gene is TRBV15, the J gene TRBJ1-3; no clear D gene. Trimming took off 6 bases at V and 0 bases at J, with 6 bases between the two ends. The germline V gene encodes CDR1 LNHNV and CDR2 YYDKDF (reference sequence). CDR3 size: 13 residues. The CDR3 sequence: CATSLSSGNTIYF. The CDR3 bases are TGTGCCACCAGTCTGAGCTCTGGAAACACCATATATTTT.

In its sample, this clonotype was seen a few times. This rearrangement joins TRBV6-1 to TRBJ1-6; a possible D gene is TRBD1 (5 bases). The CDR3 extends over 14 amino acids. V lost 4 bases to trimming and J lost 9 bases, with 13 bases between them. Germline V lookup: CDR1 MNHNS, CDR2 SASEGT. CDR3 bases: TGTGCCAGCAGTGCCGGGGGAGGAGGTTCACCCCTCCACTTT. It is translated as CASSAGGGGSPLHF.

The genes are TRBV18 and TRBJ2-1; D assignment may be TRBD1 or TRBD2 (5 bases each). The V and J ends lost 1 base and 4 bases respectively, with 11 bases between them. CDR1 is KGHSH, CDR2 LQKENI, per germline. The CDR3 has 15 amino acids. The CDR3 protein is CASSPRTGGYNEQFF. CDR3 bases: TGTGCCAGCTCACCACGTACAGGAGGTTACAATGAGCAGTTCTTC.

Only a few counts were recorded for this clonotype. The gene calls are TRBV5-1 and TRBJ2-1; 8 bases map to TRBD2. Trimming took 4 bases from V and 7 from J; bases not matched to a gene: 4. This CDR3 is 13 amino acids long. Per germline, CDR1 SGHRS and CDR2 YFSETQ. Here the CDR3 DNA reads TGCGCCAGCAGCAGACTAGCGATGAATGAGCAGTTCTTC. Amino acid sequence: CASSRLAMNEQFF. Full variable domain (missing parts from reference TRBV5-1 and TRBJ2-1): KAGVTQTPRYLIKTRGQQVTLSCSPISGHRSVSWYQQTPGQGLQFLFEYFSETQRNKGNFPGRFSGRQFSNSRSEMNVSTLELGDSALYLCASSRLAMNEQFFGPGTRLTVL.

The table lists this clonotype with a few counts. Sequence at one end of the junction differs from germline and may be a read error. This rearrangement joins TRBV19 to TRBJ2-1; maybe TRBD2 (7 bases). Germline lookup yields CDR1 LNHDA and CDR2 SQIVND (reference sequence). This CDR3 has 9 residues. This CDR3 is CAGGRGDSF. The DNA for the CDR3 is TGTGCCGGGGGGAGGGGGGATTCCTTC. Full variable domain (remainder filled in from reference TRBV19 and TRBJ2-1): DGGITQSPKYLFRKEGQNVTLSCEQNLNHDAMYWYRQDPGQGLRLIYYSQIVNDFQKGDIAEGYSVSREKKESFPLTVTSAQKNPTAFYLCAGGRGDSFGPGTRLTVL.

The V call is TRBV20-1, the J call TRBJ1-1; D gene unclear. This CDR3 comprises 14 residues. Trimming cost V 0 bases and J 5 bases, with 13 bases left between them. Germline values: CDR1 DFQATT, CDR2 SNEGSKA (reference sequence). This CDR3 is CSARDYGVWTEAFF. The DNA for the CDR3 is TGCAGTGCTAGAGATTACGGGGTGTGGACTGAAGCTTTCTTT.

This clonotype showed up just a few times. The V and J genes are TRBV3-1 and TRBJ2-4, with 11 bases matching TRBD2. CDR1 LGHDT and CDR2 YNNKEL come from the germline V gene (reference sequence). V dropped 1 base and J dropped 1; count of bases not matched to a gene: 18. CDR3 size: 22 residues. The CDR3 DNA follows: TGTGCCAGCAGCCAAGCTGCACTAGCGGGGGCGATCTCCCCGGGGGCCAAAAACATTCAGTACTTC. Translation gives CASSQAALAGAISPGAKNIQYF.

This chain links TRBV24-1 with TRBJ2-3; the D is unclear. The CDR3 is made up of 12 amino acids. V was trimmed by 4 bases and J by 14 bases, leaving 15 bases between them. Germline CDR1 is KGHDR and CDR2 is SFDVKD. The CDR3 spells CATSDPPNTWYF. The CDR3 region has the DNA TGTGCCACCAGTGACCCGCCTAATACGTGGTATTTT.

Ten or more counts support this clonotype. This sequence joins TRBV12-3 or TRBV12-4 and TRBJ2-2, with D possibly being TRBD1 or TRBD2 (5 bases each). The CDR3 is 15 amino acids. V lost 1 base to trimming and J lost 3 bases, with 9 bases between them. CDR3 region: CASSLGGTHTGELFF. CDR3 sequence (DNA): TGTGCCAGCAGTTTAGGAGGGACGCACACCGGGGAGCTGTTTTTT.

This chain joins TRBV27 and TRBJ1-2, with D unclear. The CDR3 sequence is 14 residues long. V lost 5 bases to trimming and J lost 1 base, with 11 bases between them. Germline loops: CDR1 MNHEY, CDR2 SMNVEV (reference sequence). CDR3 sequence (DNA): TGTGCCAGCAGTCCCGGCGGGAATAACTATGGCTACACCTTC. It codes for CASSPGGNNYGYTF.

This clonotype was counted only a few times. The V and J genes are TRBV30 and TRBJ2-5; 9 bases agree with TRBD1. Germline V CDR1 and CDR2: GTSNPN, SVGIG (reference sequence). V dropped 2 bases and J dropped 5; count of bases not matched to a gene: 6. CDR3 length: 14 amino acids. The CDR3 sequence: CAWSPGTGWETQYF. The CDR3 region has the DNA TGTGCCTGGAGTCCAGGGACAGGGTGGGAGACCCAGTACTTC.

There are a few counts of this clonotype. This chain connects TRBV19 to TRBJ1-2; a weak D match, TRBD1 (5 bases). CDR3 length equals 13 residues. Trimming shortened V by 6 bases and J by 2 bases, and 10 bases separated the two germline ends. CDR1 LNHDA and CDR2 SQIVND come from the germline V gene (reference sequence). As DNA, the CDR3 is TGTGCCAGTAGGGCGACAGAAAACTATGGCTACACCTTC. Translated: CASRATENYGYTF.

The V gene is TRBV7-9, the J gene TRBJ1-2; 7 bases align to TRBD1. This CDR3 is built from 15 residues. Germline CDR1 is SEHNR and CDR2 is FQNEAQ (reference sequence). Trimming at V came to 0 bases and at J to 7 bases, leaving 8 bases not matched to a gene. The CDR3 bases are TGTGCCAGCAGCTTAGCGACAGGGTTGTCCTCTGGCTACACCTTC. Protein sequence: CASSLATGLSSGYTF.